The 5 T cell receptor beta chains below all came from one sample that was sequenced in a study of cytomegalovirus exposure and HLA in healthy donors. The assay was immunoSEQ multiplex PCR, and TCRdb's table has in-frame clones only and misses some. The table records about 280,000 clones, around nine tenths of them present only once. The sequenced sample was PBMCs. The receptors derive from a woman between 18 and 30 years old in good health and CMV-seronegative.

The rearrangement links TRBV10-3 to TRBJ1-2, with D uncertain. This CDR3 contains 15 residues. In germline, CDR1 is ENHRY, CDR2 SYGVKD. V lost 5 bases to trimming and J lost 2 bases, with 15 bases between them. CDR3 DNA: TGTGCCATCAGTATCGACGGAGAGCTAAACTATGGCTACACCTTC. Translating it yields CAISIDGELNYGYTF.

The chain uses TRBV28 and TRBJ2-7, with D unresolved. The CDR3 runs 15 residues. V lost 5 bases, J lost 0 bases, and 14 bases lay in between. Germline-derived CDR1 and CDR2 are MDHEN and SYDVKM. CDR3 sequence (DNA): TGTGCCAGCAGTCCCGCGTTTAGCAGCTCCTACGAGCAGTACTTC. It encodes CASSPAFSSSYEQYF.

This rearrangement joins TRBV25-1 to TRBJ1-4, with 11 bases fitting TRBD1. The CDR3 consists of 15 residues. Germline CDR1 MGHDK, CDR2 SYGVNS. V trimming: 4 bases; J trimming: 8 bases; junction bases outside the gene matches: 6. The CDR3 DNA sequence: TGTGCCAGCAGTGCGGACAGGGGGCAGAGCGAAAAACTGTTTTTT. It codes for CASSADRGQSEKLFF.

The chain has TRBV20-1 and TRBJ1-6; D not resolved. This CDR3 has 11 residues. Germline values: CDR1 DFQATT, CDR2 SNEGSKA (reference sequence). Trimming pared 6 bases from V and 6 bases from J, leaving 6 bases between. As DNA, the CDR3 is TGCAGTGCAGCACCTAATTCACCCCTCCACTTT. Protein sequence: CSAAPNSPLHF.

The genes are TRBV28 and TRBJ1-1; TRBD1 matches 8 bases. The germline CDR1 and CDR2 sequences are MDHEN and SYDVKM. This CDR3 spans 13 amino acids. Trimming took 5 bases from V and 6 from J; bases not matched to a gene: 5. The CDR3 bases are TGTGCCAGCAGTCAGAGACAGGGGCCTGAAGCTTTCTTT. Translating it yields CASSQRQGPEAFF.